A single sample gave rise to the 14 T cell receptor beta chains below, sequenced in a study of T cell responses to AZD1222 COVID-19 vaccine. The protocol was immunoSEQ multiplex PCR, while the TCRdb copy is restricted to in-frame clones and leaves out a portion. Found here are 87,000 or so clones, roughly 90% of them singletons; the top ten hold approximately 9.1%. The source was peripheral blood, collected on day 0 of AZD1222 vaccination. The source of these receptors is an adult in good health.

This clone was detected only once. This rearrangement joins TRBV9 to TRBJ1-2, with D perhaps TRBD1 (6 bases). CDR3 length: 13 residues. Germline CDR1 and CDR2: SGDLS and YYNGEE. Trimming took 4 bases from V and 5 from J, leaving 12 bases between them. The CDR3 sequence is CASSREGGYGYTF. The CDR3 nucleotides are TGTGCCAGCAGCCGAGAAGGGGGGTATGGCTACACCTTC.

The rearrangement joins TRBV15 to TRBJ2-5, with 8 positions matching TRBD2. CDR1 is LNHNV and CDR2 is YYDKDF in the germline V gene (reference sequence). The CDR3 has 14 residues. J was trimmed by 5 bases and V by 1 base; bases with no gene match: 3. The CDR3 DNA reads as TGTGCCACCAGCAGAGCGGGGGGGCAGGAGACCCAGTACTTC. Translating it yields CATSRAGGQETQYF.

The chain couples TRBV18 to TRBJ2-5; unclear D gene. The CDR3 is 16 amino acids. The V gene lost 3 bases and the J gene lost 4 bases, with 18 bases spanning the gap. Germline loops: CDR1 KGHSH, CDR2 LQKENI. The CDR3 sequence is CASSPPGPSVGETQYF. The CDR3, as DNA: TGTGCCAGCTCACCGCCGGGTCCCTCGGTCGGAGAGACCCAGTACTTC. Combining the CDR3 with reference TRBV18 and TRBJ2-5 gives the whole variable domain NAGVMQNPRHLVRRRGQEARLRCSPMKGHSHVYWYRQLPEEGLKFMVYLQKENIIDESGMPKERFSAEFPKEGPSILRIQQVVRGDSAAYFCASSPPGPSVGETQYFGPGTRLLVL.

V gene TRBV7-2 combines with J gene TRBJ2-5, with unresolved D. The CDR3 runs to 14 residues. V lost 0 bases and J lost 5, with 10 bases in between. Germline V gives CDR1 SGHTA, CDR2 FQGNSA. CDR3 in DNA: TGTGCCAGCAGCTTAGCTTCAATTGGGGAGACCCAGTACTTC. Amino acids: CASSLASIGETQYF.

The genes are TRBV7-2 and TRBJ2-5; D unresolved. The V gene lost 1 base and the J gene lost 0 bases, with 6 bases spanning the gap. Germline CDR1 is SGHTA and CDR2 is FQGNSA. The CDR3 runs 14 residues. The CDR3 sequence: CASSLGAYQETQYF. CDR3 bases: TGTGCCAGCAGCTTAGGGGCCTACCAAGAGACCCAGTACTTC. Supplemented by reference TRBV7-2 and TRBJ2-5, the full variable domain reads GAGVSQSPSNKVTEKGKDVELRCDPISGHTALYWYRQSLGQGLEFLIYFQGNSAPDKSGLPSDRFSAERTGGSVSTLTIQRTQQEDSAVYLCASSLGAYQETQYFGPGTRLLVL.

This rearrangement joins TRBV6-5 to TRBJ1-5; TRBD1 is a possible D gene (5 bases). V was pared by 6 bases and J by 4 bases, with 16 bases between. The CDR3 length is 15 residues. The germline V gene has CDR1 MNHEY and CDR2 SVGAGI. This CDR3 reads CASRRRASGNQPQHF. DNA of the CDR3: TGTGCCAGCAGGCGCAGGGCCTCCGGAAATCAGCCCCAGCATTTT.

This clone was recorded only once. The J gene is TRBJ1-2, the V gene TRBV29-1; 11 positions match TRBD1. With 5 bases clipped from V and 6 bases from J, the junction kept 8 bases outside the gene matches. CDR3 length: 14 amino acids. Per germline, CDR1 SQVTM and CDR2 ANQGSEA. The CDR3 region has the DNA TGCAGCGTTTCGGCGGGGGACAGGGGGGATGGCTACACCTTC. Protein product: CSVSAGDRGDGYTF.

This clone appeared once. The chain joins TRBV6-1 to TRBJ2-5; 7 nucleotides match TRBD1. The CDR3 extends over 15 amino acids. From germline, CDR1 is MNHNS and CDR2 SASEGT. J was trimmed by 2 bases and V by 0 bases; bases with no gene match: 3. The CDR3 DNA reads TGTGCCAGCAGTGAAGCCCCGGGACAGCAAGAGACCCAGTACTTC. This encodes CASSEAPGQQETQYF.

This clone was seen just once. The genes are TRBV4-2 and TRBJ2-1; D is uncertain. CDR1 and CDR2 from the germline V gene are LGHNA and YNFKEQ. Trimming took 2 bases from V and 6 from J, leaving 11 bases between them. The CDR3 covers 14 residues. This CDR3 is CASSQSGQTNEQFF. In nucleotides, the CDR3 is TGTGCCAGCAGCCAATCCGGGCAGACCAATGAGCAGTTCTTC.

In this sample, this clone turned up once. The V gene is TRBV6-5, the J gene TRBJ2-1; either TRBD1 or TRBD2 may supply D (6 bases each). Germline V lookup: CDR1 MNHEY, CDR2 SVGAGI. Trimming shortened V by 9 bases and J by 4 bases, and 16 bases separated the two germline ends. The CDR3 runs to 14 residues. CDR3: CASNKGGLYNEQFF. In DNA, the CDR3 is TGTGCCAGTAATAAGGGGGGCCTATACAATGAGCAGTTCTTC.

This sequence joins TRBV27 and TRBJ1-5; D is unresolved. Germline CDR1 MNHEY, CDR2 SMNVEV (reference sequence). Deletions cut 0 bases from V and 0 bases from J, with 6 bases between. The CDR3 covers 15 residues. CDR3 bases: TGTGCCAGCAGTTTATCGGCGTATAGCAATCAGCCCCAGCATTTT. The encoded protein is CASSLSAYSNQPQHF.

This chain connects TRBV2 to TRBJ1-5, with D maybe TRBD1 (5 bases). Germline V gene data show CDR1 as SNHLY and CDR2 as FYNNEI. V dropped 3 bases and J dropped 5 bases, with 17 bases sitting between them. This CDR3 has 16 residues. The CDR3 here is CASSDQGPGAYQPQHF. In DNA form, the CDR3 reads TGTGCCAGCAGTGACCAAGGGCCTGGGGCCTATCAGCCCCAGCATTTT.

The chain uses TRBV6-5 and TRBJ1-5; D gene ambiguous. Looked up from germline, CDR1 is MNHEY and CDR2 is SVGAGI. This CDR3 has 13 residues. Trimming took 6 bases from V and 6 from J, leaving 12 bases between them. The CDR3 loop is CASSLTGFQPQHF. CDR3 nucleotide sequence: TGTGCCAGCAGCCTAACGGGGTTTCAGCCCCAGCATTTT.

The chain combines TRBV30 with TRBJ1-2; D perhaps matches TRBD1 (6 bases). Trimming left V 2 bases short and J 13 bases short, with 20 bases between. The germline V gene encodes CDR1 GTSNPN and CDR2 SVGIG (reference sequence). The CDR3 contains 13 residues. CDR3 in amino acids: CAWSPGTRDPLTF. The CDR3 DNA is TGTGCCTGGAGTCCCGGGACAAGAGACCCCCTCACCTTC.